This entry lists 4 T cell receptor beta chains sequenced from one sample in a study of T-cell reconstitution after alpha-beta-depleted transplantation in children. Construction of the TCRbeta library involved unique molecular identifiers. TCRdb analysed the PCR reads with MiXCR anew, one entry per CDR3 protein. This sample has 440,000 or so distinct CDR3 sequences; over 40% occur once, and the top ten carry around a quarter. This specimen was PBMCs, taken before TCRalphabeta/CD19-depleted stem cell transplant. The receptors come from a girl aged 2 to 10 with aplastic anemia, due to receive a stem cell transplant.

The chain combines TRBV20-1 with TRBJ1-4; D is perhaps TRBD1 (5 bases). Trimming took off 6 bases at V and 8 bases at J, with 19 bases between the two ends. This CDR3 comprises 14 residues. Germline V gene data show CDR1 as DFQATT and CDR2 as SNEGSKA (reference sequence). Here the CDR3 reads CSAIRQGAEEKLFF. The CDR3 nucleotides are TGCAGTGCAATAAGGCAAGGGGCGGAAGAAAAACTGTTTTTT.

This clonotype was picked up many times. This chain connects TRBV2 to TRBJ1-3; no clear D. There are 13 residues in the CDR3. Looked up from germline, CDR1 is SNHLY and CDR2 is FYNNEI. Trimming left V 6 bases short and J 0 bases short, with 6 bases between. CDR3 coding DNA: TGTGCCAGCAGCAGGCTCTCTGGAAACACCATATATTTT. Encoded protein: CASSRLSGNTIYF.

The count of this clonotype is one. The V and J genes are TRBV6-1 and TRBJ2-7; TRBD2 matches 8 bases. V shed 0 bases, J shed 3 bases, and the junction held 16 bases outside the gene matches. The CDR3 is 19 amino acids. Germline values: CDR1 MNHNS, CDR2 SASEGT. The CDR3 protein is CASSEATSRSGRAFYEQYF. CDR3 DNA: TGTGCCAGCAGTGAAGCTACCAGCAGGAGCGGGAGAGCCTTCTACGAGCAGTACTTC.

In its sample, this clonotype was seen many times. The rearrangement links TRBV7-9 to TRBJ2-1; no reliable D call. The CDR3 runs to 15 residues. V was trimmed by 3 bases and J by 2 bases, leaving 11 bases between them. The germline V gene has CDR1 SEHNR and CDR2 FQNEAQ (reference sequence). The CDR3, as DNA: TGTGCCAGCAGCTTTCAAGTGGGGACCTACAATGAGCAGTTCTTC. This gives the protein CASSFQVGTYNEQFF.